This paragraph reports one T cell receptor (beta chain). Its target is unknown. As processed by the authors: ImmunoSEQ output held junction-only sequences without quality scores, so filtering differed. The table came from immunoSEQ multiplex PCR; TCRdb's copy has only in-frame clones and leaves some out. V and J calls and clone size follow that table, whereas D and trimming were derived from the DNA. The table records approximately 1,000,000 clones, around three quarters of them present only once. Per the germline V gene, CDR1 is SGDLS and CDR2 is YYNGEE. The CDR3 extends over 12 amino acids. V was shortened by 4 bases and J by 1 base, with 5 bases between the two germline ends. The sample originates from a study of shared clonotypes between healthy human individuals. Study-wide results and caveats: Despite large depth, rarefaction showed incomplete sorted-subset sequencing.

Sequenced material: memory CD4+ T cells from PBMCs. This sample's subset: CD45RA-negative fraction. The chain joins TRBV9 to TRBJ1-1, with unresolved D. This receptor was taken from a man younger than 35 in good health. Some clones in this sample may be carry-over from other donors' samples. The CDR3 reads CASSLTNTEAFF. The CDR3 region has the DNA TGTGCCAGCAGCCTCACGAACACTGAAGCTTTCTTT.